One sample yielded the 31 T cell receptor beta chains listed below, sequenced in a study of OX40 agonist ivuxolimab in advanced cancers. Method: immunoSEQ multiplex PCR; TCRdb's copy keeps in-frame clones and lacks some. Among about 54,000 clones listed, 60% to 80% were seen once. Sequencing was performed on CD4+ or CD8+ T cells sorted from blood, taken in a trial of the OX40 agonist ivuxolimab. The receptors here all came from an adult with an advanced solid tumor such as melanoma, head and neck, liver or kidney cancer.

This clone occurred once. The chain combines TRBV6-6 with TRBJ2-7; TRBD2 might be the D (6 bases). This CDR3 has 14 residues. CDR1 MNHNY and CDR2 SVGAGI come from the germline V gene (reference sequence). Trimming took 2 bases from V and 3 from J, leaving 11 bases between them. CDR3 amino acids: CASSYAGLVYEQYF. CDR3 coding DNA: TGTGCCAGCAGTTACGCGGGACTGGTCTACGAGCAGTACTTC.

The CDR3 reads CASSLVENTIYF. The CDR3 coding sequence is TGTGCCAGCAGCTTGGTGGAAAACACCATATATTTT. The chain employs TRBV11-2 and TRBJ1-3; D gene uncertain. V was cut by 3 bases and J by 6 bases, with 6 bases left in between. This CDR3 region has 12 residues. Germline CDR1 is SGHAT and CDR2 is FQNNGV.

The chain joins TRBV25-1 to TRBJ2-7; 7 nucleotides align to TRBD1. The germline gives CDR1 MGHDK, CDR2 SYGVNS. Trimming at V came to 1 base and at J to 1 base, leaving 10 bases not matched to a gene. CDR3 length equals 17 residues. The CDR3: CASSEFSTGTASYEQYF. The CDR3 nucleotides read TGTGCCAGCAGTGAATTCTCAACCGGGACAGCTTCCTACGAGCAGTACTTC.

The rearrangement links TRBV29-1 to TRBJ2-1; D may be TRBD1 or TRBD2 (5 bases each). The length of the CDR3 is 15 residues. With 1 base removed from V and 8 bases from J, the gap between germline ends came to 18 bases. In germline, CDR1 is SQVTM, CDR2 ANQGSEA. DNA of the CDR3: TGCAGCGTTGAAGTAAGGGGAGTTCGTCCGGATGAGCAGTTCTTC. Encoded protein: CSVEVRGVRPDEQFF.

This clone has only a few counts. J is TRBJ1-5 and V is TRBV5-1; D is possibly TRBD1 (5 bases). The CDR3 is 15 amino acids. The V gene's germline CDR1 is SGHRS and CDR2 YFSETQ. The ends were cut back, 4 bases at V and 0 bases at J, with 11 bases in the middle. In DNA form, the CDR3 reads TGCGCCAGCAGCCACAATGGGGGTAGCAATCAGCCCCAGCATTTT. This sequence encodes CASSHNGGSNQPQHF.

This clone showed up just once. The V gene is TRBV27, the J gene TRBJ2-3; TRBD1 might be the D (5 bases). Germline assignment: CDR1 MNHEY and CDR2 SMNVEV (reference sequence). Trimming cost V 0 bases and J 2 bases, with 18 bases left between them. The CDR3 is 18 residues long. The CDR3 sequence: CASSLSPRGQGFTDTQYF. CDR3 nucleotides: TGTGCCAGCAGTTTATCCCCCCGTGGGCAGGGCTTCACAGATACGCAGTATTTT.

V and J are TRBV30 and TRBJ2-5; D is undetermined. Trimming stripped 5 bases from V and 0 bases from J, with 4 bases between. This CDR3 comprises 11 residues. Germline assignment: CDR1 GTSNPN and CDR2 SVGIG (reference sequence). This CDR3 reads CAWCHQETQYF. The CDR3 DNA reads TGTGCCTGGTGCCACCAAGAGACCCAGTACTTC.

A few counts support this clone. This chain joins TRBV5-1 and TRBJ2-1; maybe TRBD2 (6 bases). The CDR3 has 14 amino acids. The V and J ends lost 4 bases and 9 bases respectively, with 17 bases between them. Germline CDR1 and CDR2: SGHRS and YFSETQ. The CDR3 region is CASSPGDRDSEQFF. CDR3 DNA sequence: TGCGCCAGCAGCCCGGGCGACCGGGACTCTGAGCAGTTCTTC.

The V and J genes are TRBV2 and TRBJ1-6; D ambiguous. V shed 7 bases and J shed 6 bases, with 13 bases lying between them. CDR3 length: 14 amino acids. Germline values: CDR1 SNHLY, CDR2 FYNNEI. CDR3 coding DNA: TGTGCCAGCACGAAGTTGGGAACTAATTCACCCCTCCACTTT. This encodes CASTKLGTNSPLHF.

The V call is TRBV28, the J call TRBJ2-5, with 9 positions matching TRBD2. The CDR3 has 16 amino acids. CDR1 MDHEN and CDR2 SYDVKM come from the germline V gene. Trimming at V came to 6 bases and at J to 5 bases, leaving 13 bases not matched to a gene. The CDR3 DNA reads TGTGCCAGCAGCCCCGGGGCAGCGGGGGGCCGGGAGACCCAGTACTTC. Amino acids: CASSPGAAGGRETQYF.

This clone was detected only a few times. V usage is TRBV27 and J usage is TRBJ1-1; D is perhaps TRBD1 (5 bases). V dropped 4 bases and J dropped 4 bases, with 13 bases sitting between them. CDR1 is MNHEY, CDR2 SMNVEV, per germline (reference sequence). The CDR3 is 14 amino acids. The CDR3 loop reads CASSSIDSFTEAFF. CDR3 bases: TGTGCCAGCAGTTCCATAGACAGCTTCACTGAAGCTTTCTTT.

V usage is TRBV7-2 and J usage is TRBJ2-1, with 13 nucleotides matching TRBD2. Germline V gene lookup returns CDR1 SGHTA and CDR2 FQGNSA. V shed 5 bases, J shed 6 bases, and the junction held 7 bases outside the gene matches. The CDR3 runs 16 residues. The CDR3 sequence: CASSRTSGSSGNEQFF. The CDR3 DNA follows: TGTGCCAGCAGCCGGACTAGCGGGAGTAGCGGCAATGAGCAGTTCTTC.

J is TRBJ2-1 and V is TRBV5-1; the match to TRBD2 covers 16 bases. CDR3 length: 16 amino acids. CDR1 is SGHRS and CDR2 is YFSETQ in the germline V gene. J gave up 7 bases and V 4 bases, and 5 bases lay outside the gene matches. The CDR3 loop reads CASSTGLAGGPNEQFF. The CDR3 nucleotides are TGCGCCAGCAGCACGGGACTAGCGGGGGGGCCTAATGAGCAGTTCTTC.

The chain recombines TRBV2 with TRBJ1-4; no clear D. Germline V gives CDR1 SNHLY, CDR2 FYNNEI. With 4 bases removed from V and 0 bases from J, the gap between germline ends came to 6 bases. This CDR3 contains 14 residues. The CDR3 DNA follows: TGTGCCAGCAGTGCTAGAGCAACTAATGAAAAACTGTTTTTT. Translated: CASSARATNEKLFF.

The chain combines TRBV7-2 with TRBJ2-2; TRBD2 aligns across 10 bases. In germline, CDR1 is SGHTA, CDR2 FQGNSA. The V and J ends lost 5 bases and 8 bases, in that order; junction bases with no gene match: 11. The CDR3 is made up of 16 amino acids. CDR3 region: CASSPRASGRAGELFF. CDR3 nucleotide sequence: TGTGCCAGCAGCCCCCGAGCCAGCGGGAGGGCAGGGGAGCTGTTTTTT.

The J gene is TRBJ2-1, the V gene TRBV27, with 12 nucleotides matching TRBD2. V lost 1 base to trimming and J lost 6 bases; unmatched junction nucleotides: 4. Looked up from germline, CDR1 is MNHEY and CDR2 is SMNVEV (reference sequence). This CDR3 contains 16 residues. CDR3 residues: CASSLFVTSGSNEQFF. The CDR3 DNA is TGTGCCAGCAGTTTATTCGTGACTAGCGGGAGCAATGAGCAGTTCTTC.

CDR3 loop: CSVEPGQGNYNEQFF. The CDR3 DNA reads TGCAGCGTTGAACCGGGACAGGGCAACTACAATGAGCAGTTCTTC. This chain joins TRBV29-1 and TRBJ2-1, with 9 bases that match TRBD1. The CDR3 is 15 residues long. Germline trimming cut 2 bases from V and 3 bases from J; bases unmatched to any gene: 5. Germline V gene sequence: CDR1 SQVTM, CDR2 ANQGSEA.

The rearrangement links TRBV18 to TRBJ1-2; D unresolved. Trimming left V 5 bases short and J 4 bases short, with 14 bases between. The CDR3 is 14 amino acids. Germline V CDR1 and CDR2: KGHSH, LQKENI. Here the CDR3 DNA reads TGTGCCAGCTCATCCGACAAGGCTGGCTATGGCTACACCTTC. It specifies CASSSDKAGYGYTF.

The J gene is TRBJ2-7, the V gene TRBV9; 11 bases match TRBD2. The germline CDR1 and CDR2 sequences are SGDLS and YYNGEE. This CDR3 has 15 residues. After removal of 4 bases from V and 3 bases from J, the junction contained 6 bases not matched to a gene. CDR3 nucleotide sequence: TGTGCCAGCAGCCCCAAGACTAGCGGGATCTACGAGCAGTACTTC. Protein: CASSPKTSGIYEQYF.

V usage is TRBV6-4 and J usage is TRBJ1-1; D is perhaps TRBD1 (5 bases). With 6 bases removed from V and 1 base from J, the gap between germline ends came to 12 bases. Germline values: CDR1 MRHNA, CDR2 SNTAGT. The CDR3 loop spans 14 amino acids. DNA of the CDR3: TGTGCCAGCAGATCCGGGACCCAGAACACTGAAGCTTTCTTT. Translated: CASRSGTQNTEAFF.

A remark on this clone: One end of the junction fails to match germline, which may point to a read error. The identical CDR3 is also encoded by other nucleotide sequences in the sample. The rearrangement links TRBV20-1 to TRBJ2-5, with D hard to call. There are 11 residues in the CDR3. CDR1 is DFQATT and CDR2 is SNEGSKA in the germline V gene (reference sequence). CDR3 DNA sequence: TGCAGTGCCAGCCGGTCAGAGACTCAGTACTTC. As protein: CSASRSETQYF.

This rearrangement joins TRBV7-9 to TRBJ1-4; 7 positions match TRBD1. CDR1 is SEHNR and CDR2 is FQNEAQ in the germline V gene (reference sequence). V trimming: 5 bases; J trimming: 5 bases; junction bases outside the gene matches: 8. This CDR3 is built from 15 residues. The CDR3 DNA is TGTGCCAGCAGCAATTCACAGGGGAGGAATGAAAAACTGTTTTTT. Translated: CASSNSQGRNEKLFF.

This clone was seen more than once but under ten times. V gene TRBV6-1 combines with J gene TRBJ1-1; D is unresolved. The germline gives CDR1 MNHNS, CDR2 SASEGT. The CDR3 consists of 12 residues. V lost 6 bases and J lost 5, with 10 bases in between. The CDR3 here is CASRRVETEAFF. The CDR3 DNA sequence: TGTGCCAGCAGGAGGGTGGAGACTGAAGCTTTCTTT.

The V and J genes are TRBV7-9 and TRBJ2-1, with D perhaps matching TRBD2 (6 bases). V lost 5 bases and J 3 bases, leaving 17 bases between the germline ends. This CDR3 contains 16 residues. Per germline, CDR1 SEHNR and CDR2 FQNEAQ (reference sequence). CDR3 nucleotides: TGTGCCAGCAGCGAGTTTGGGGGGAACCTCTACAATGAGCAGTTCTTC. It specifies CASSEFGGNLYNEQFF. The entire variable domain, with the rest obtained from reference TRBV7-9 and TRBJ2-1, is as follows: DTGVSQNPRHKITKRGQNVTFRCDPISEHNRLYWYRQTLGQGPEFLTYFQNEAQLEKSRLLSDRFSAERPKGSFSTLEIQRTEQGDSAMYLCASSEFGGNLYNEQFFGPGTRLTVL.

This chain joins TRBV7-2 and TRBJ2-1; 8 bases line up with TRBD1. The CDR3 runs to 18 residues. With 5 bases clipped from V and 0 bases from J, the junction kept 12 bases outside the gene matches. CDR1 and CDR2 from the germline V gene are SGHTA and FQGNSA. CDR3 DNA: TGTGCCAGCAGCCGACAGGGGTCTCCTAAGAGCTCCTACAATGAGCAGTTCTTC. This gives the protein CASSRQGSPKSSYNEQFF.

The V call is TRBV7-2, the J call TRBJ2-1; 10 nucleotides align to TRBD2. V shed 5 bases and J 8 bases; nucleotides not matched to a gene: 9. The CDR3 is made up of 15 amino acids. The germline CDR1 and CDR2 sequences are SGHTA and FQGNSA. CDR3 nucleotide sequence: TGTGCCAGCAGCCGCGCCAGCGGGGGGGACGATGAGCAGTTCTTC. Translated: CASSRASGGDDEQFF.

The chain recombines TRBV15 with TRBJ2-4; the D gene is possibly TRBD1 (6 bases). The germline V and J ends were trimmed by 8 bases and 7 bases, with 15 bases remaining between them. The CDR3 has 13 residues. The V gene's germline CDR1 is LNHNV and CDR2 YYDKDF (reference sequence). The CDR3 DNA is TGTGCCACCGGTGGCAGGGGATTGAACATTCAGTACTTC. Amino acids: CATGGRGLNIQYF.

Here the CDR3 DNA reads TGTGCCAGCAGCTTAGGGGGAAACAGAAACTATGGCTACACCTTC. As protein: CASSLGGNRNYGYTF. The chain uses TRBV7-8 and TRBJ1-2; D not resolved. V lost 1 base, J lost 2 bases, and 11 bases lay in between. The CDR3 consists of 15 residues. Germline-derived CDR1 and CDR2 are SGHVS and FQNEAQ.

The chain uses TRBV6-1 and TRBJ2-1; the match to TRBD2 covers 10 bases. The V gene's germline CDR1 is MNHNS and CDR2 SASEGT. This CDR3 region has 14 residues. V lost 10 bases, J lost 6 bases, and 9 bases stayed unmatched. CDR3 sequence reads: CAIWTSGWINEQFF. In DNA form, the CDR3 reads TGTGCCATATGGACTAGCGGATGGATCAATGAGCAGTTCTTC.

This sequence joins TRBV10-3 and TRBJ2-1, with 8 bases lining up with TRBD2. The CDR3 covers 16 residues. V was clipped by 6 bases and J by 0 bases; unmatched bases: 7. Looked up from germline, CDR1 is ENHRY and CDR2 is SYGVKD. This CDR3 is CAISLTGTSSYNEQFF. CDR3 nucleotide sequence: TGTGCCATCAGCCTTACCGGGACTAGCTCCTACAATGAGCAGTTCTTC.

This chain uses TRBV5-3 with TRBJ2-3; D remains unclear. Being an ORF, TRBV5-3 has a function that is uncertain. V was pared by 8 bases and J by 4 bases, with 11 bases between. CDR3 size: 12 residues. The CDR3 here is CARGLGPDTQYF. The CDR3, as DNA: TGTGCCAGGGGATTGGGCCCAGATACGCAGTATTTT.